In its sample, the clone carrying this T cell receptor (beta chain) was seen a few times. The sample is drawn from a study of blood T cell repertoires in COVID-19. Repertoires were generated with immunoSEQ multiplex PCR, while TCRdb's copy carries only in-frame clones and drops some. The sample contains approximately 190,000 clones, 84% of which appear only once. This receptor was identified in a woman between 65 and 79 years old with active or convalescent COVID-19. Specimen: peripheral blood.

CDR3 sequence (DNA): TGTGCCAGCAGCCCAGGGTCGAGCAGGGAGCTGTTTTTT. Translated: CASSPGSSRELFF. The chain has TRBV13 and TRBJ2-2; D is possibly TRBD1 (5 bases). Germline-derived CDR1 and CDR2 are PRHDT and FYEKMQ (reference sequence). V was pared by 5 bases and J by 9 bases, with 13 bases between. This CDR3 contains 13 residues.